Given below is one T cell receptor (beta chain) in context. The data were obtained in a study of T cell responses to AZD1222 COVID-19 vaccine. Generated by immunoSEQ multiplex PCR, the TCRdb table keeps only in-frame clones and is missing some. The sample carries about 150,000 clones, roughly nine tenths recorded once. The V end was cut by 6 bases, the J end by 2 bases, with 11 bases between. The CDR3 loop spans 13 amino acids. The germline V gene encodes CDR1 MNHEY and CDR2 SVGEGT. The receptor was isolated from an adult who had recovered from COVID-19. The chain joins TRBV6-2 or TRBV6-3 to TRBJ2-7; the D is unclear. Here the sequenced sample was peripheral blood, taken after recovery from COVID-19. Written as DNA, the CDR3 is TGTGCCAGCAGCAACGATTATGCCTACGAGCAGTACTTC. Its protein product is CASSNDYAYEQYF.